Listed here are 6 T cell receptor beta chains from one sample, sequenced in a study of cytomegalovirus exposure and HLA in healthy donors. With 60 Vbeta and 13 Jbeta primers, the PCR was carried out. The protocol was immunoSEQ multiplex PCR, while the TCRdb copy is restricted to in-frame clones and leaves out a portion. The sample shows over 250,000 clones, just over 85% of them seen only once. The specimen sequenced was PBMCs. The receptors here all came from a middle-aged man in good health and CMV-seropositive.

The chain links TRBV5-1 to TRBJ1-1; TRBD1 matches 8 bases. The CDR3 extends over 13 amino acids. Per the germline V gene, CDR1 is SGHRS and CDR2 is YFSETQ. Unmatched junction bases numbered 0, after V lost 0 bases and J lost 5 bases. In DNA, the CDR3 is TGCGCCAGCAGCTTGGACAGGGGGACTGAAGCTTTCTTT. Translating it yields CASSLDRGTEAFF.

This chain uses TRBV4-3 with TRBJ2-7; 8 bases align to TRBD1. Germline-derived CDR1 and CDR2 are LGHNA and YSLEER. Trimming took 3 bases from V and 5 from J; bases not matched to a gene: 3. This CDR3 spans 13 amino acids. For the CDR3, the DNA is TGCGCCAGCAGCCAGGACAGGGCGAACGAGCAGTACTTC. This sequence encodes CASSQDRANEQYF.

This chain uses TRBV18 with TRBJ1-5; D uncertain. This CDR3 contains 16 residues. Germline V gene lookup returns CDR1 KGHSH and CDR2 LQKENI. V was cut by 4 bases and J by 6 bases, with 19 bases left in between. The CDR3 reads CASSLGLAGMGQPQHF. The DNA of the CDR3 is TGTGCCAGCTCACTAGGACTGGCAGGAATGGGTCAGCCCCAGCATTTT.

The chain carries TRBV11-2 and TRBJ2-7; D uncertain. The germline V gene has CDR1 SGHAT and CDR2 FQNNGV. The V end was cut by 1 base, the J end by 5 bases, with 12 bases between. There are 14 residues in the CDR3. CDR3 in amino acids: CASSLGFGFHEQYF. The CDR3 DNA follows: TGTGCCAGCAGCTTAGGGTTTGGCTTCCACGAGCAGTACTTC.

The chain uses TRBV7-6 and TRBJ2-3; 8 nucleotides align to TRBD2. Germline loops: CDR1 SGHVS, CDR2 FNYEAQ. The length of the CDR3 is 17 residues. With 4 bases clipped from V and 1 base from J, the junction kept 10 bases outside the gene matches. The CDR3 coding sequence is TGTGCCAGCAGCTCGCCTATAGCGGGATCTCGCACAGATACGCAGTATTTT. The encoded protein is CASSSPIAGSRTDTQYF.

The genes are TRBV10-3 and TRBJ1-2, with 7 bases that match TRBD1. V gave up 2 bases and J gave up 5 bases; unmatched junction bases: 5. CDR1 is ENHRY, CDR2 SYGVKD, per germline. The CDR3 totals 14 residues. CDR3 in DNA: TGTGCCATCAGTGAGGACAGGGTCTATTATGGCTACACCTTC. Its translation is CAISEDRVYYGYTF.